The 17 T cell receptor beta chains given below trace back to one sample, sequenced in a study of blood T cell repertoires in COVID-19. Some clones are missing from TCRdb's copy, which holds only in-frame ones; the method was immunoSEQ multiplex PCR. The table lists about 150,000 clones, 84% of them singletons, with 2.2% in the top ten. The sequenced material came from peripheral blood. The receptor set was obtained from a man aged 65 to 85 with acute or convalescent COVID-19.

This clone was counted at least ten times. This chain joins TRBV30 and TRBJ1-6; no clear D. CDR1 and CDR2 (germline): GTSNPN, SVGIG (reference sequence). Trimming stripped 7 bases from V and 5 bases from J, with 15 bases between. This CDR3 spans 14 amino acids. The chain's CDR3 is CASEETANNSPLHF. DNA of the CDR3: TGTGCCTCCGAAGAAACAGCTAATAATTCACCCCTCCACTTT.

This chain links TRBV6-5 with TRBJ1-4; the match to TRBD1 covers 8 bases. V gave up 6 bases and J gave up 8 bases; unmatched junction bases: 11. This CDR3 region has 15 residues. Germline CDR1 and CDR2: MNHEY and SVGAGI. The CDR3 sequence is CASSLAGGLGEKLFF. The CDR3 DNA is TGTGCCAGCAGCTTAGCAGGGGGCTTAGGAGAAAAACTGTTTTTT.

This clone was seen more than once but under ten times. This chain connects TRBV5-1 to TRBJ2-1, with a possible D match to TRBD1 (6 bases). Trimming removed 4 bases from V and 7 bases from J, with 9 bases in between. The CDR3 has 12 residues. Looked up from germline, CDR1 is SGHRS and CDR2 is YFSETQ. This CDR3 reads CASSQQGNEQFF. For the CDR3, the DNA is TGCGCCAGCAGCCAACAGGGAAATGAGCAGTTCTTC.

The chain couples TRBV12-5 to TRBJ2-2; 14 nucleotides line up with TRBD2. V dropped 4 bases and J dropped 4; count of bases not matched to a gene: 5. The germline V gene has CDR1 LGHNT and CDR2 FRNRAP. This CDR3 is built from 17 residues. CDR3 protein: CASGSTGLAGVTGELFF. The DNA for the CDR3 is TGTGCTAGTGGTTCCACGGGACTAGCGGGAGTCACCGGGGAGCTGTTTTTT.

This chain connects TRBV7-3 to TRBJ2-1; 11 bases are shared with TRBD2. The V gene end was trimmed by 2 bases and the J gene end by 8 bases; junction bases not matched to a gene: 8. The CDR3 covers 16 residues. The germline gives CDR1 SGHTA, CDR2 FQGTGA. The CDR3 nucleotides read TGTGCCAGCAGCTTAGCTCCACTAGCGGGAGTCGATGAGCAGTTCTTC. Its protein product is CASSLAPLAGVDEQFF.

Notes on this clone: The junction departs from the called germline gene at one end, perhaps through a read error. The chain uses TRBV7-7 and TRBJ2-5; 12 positions agree with TRBD2. This CDR3 has 16 residues. Germline V lookup: CDR1 SSHAT, CDR2 FNYEAQ (reference sequence). In DNA, the CDR3 is TGTGCTAGCAGCTTATCCCTAGCGGGGGGGCTGGAGACCCAGTACTTC. It yields the protein CASSLSLAGGLETQYF.

This chain links TRBV9 with TRBJ2-1; 8 nucleotides match TRBD1. With V trimmed by 1 base and J by 7 bases, 7 bases remained unmatched. This CDR3 comprises 15 residues. CDR1 is SGDLS, CDR2 YYNGEE, per germline. The CDR3: CASSVSGQGANEQFF. DNA of the CDR3: TGTGCCAGCAGCGTAAGCGGGCAGGGGGCAAATGAGCAGTTCTTC.

V and J are TRBV4-1 and TRBJ1-4; D gene ambiguous. Trimming stripped 0 bases from V and 3 bases from J, with 8 bases between. The CDR3 sequence is 15 residues long. Looked up from germline, CDR1 is MGHRA and CDR2 is YSYEKL. The CDR3: CASSQDNRSNEKLFF. The DNA of the CDR3 is TGCGCCAGCAGCCAAGATAACAGATCTAATGAAAAACTGTTTTTT.

This clone was recorded only once. The rearrangement joins TRBV11-1 to TRBJ2-1; the match to TRBD2 covers 13 bases. The germline V gene encodes CDR1 SGHAT and CDR2 FQDESV (reference sequence). V lost 5 bases to trimming and J lost 5 bases; unmatched junction nucleotides: 3. This CDR3 is 15 amino acids long. CDR3: CASSEGLAGHNEQFF. CDR3 DNA sequence: TGTGCCAGCAGCGAGGGACTAGCGGGGCACAATGAGCAGTTCTTC.

The chain couples TRBV19 to TRBJ1-1; the D is unclear. The CDR3 is 14 amino acids. The germline V gene has CDR1 LNHDA and CDR2 SQIVND (reference sequence). With 4 bases removed from V and 3 bases from J, the gap between germline ends came to 12 bases. The CDR3 nucleotides are TGTGCCAGTAGTACCCCTAATTCCTACACTGAAGCTTTCTTT. Translation gives CASSTPNSYTEAFF.

This clone has only one observation. The CDR3 DNA reads as TGTGCCTGGAGTGAGGGACAGGGGATTGGCAAACTGTTTTTT. As protein: CAWSEGQGIGKLFF. This chain joins TRBV30 and TRBJ1-4; TRBD1 matches at 10 bases. The CDR3 totals 14 residues. CDR1 is GTSNPN and CDR2 is SVGIG in the germline V gene (reference sequence). Trimming cost V 1 base and J 11 bases; bases outside gene matches: 7.

J is TRBJ2-6 and V is TRBV5-1; TRBD1 matches 8 bases. This CDR3 region has 17 residues. From germline, CDR1 is SGHRS and CDR2 YFSETQ. V lost 2 bases to trimming and J lost 5 bases; unmatched junction nucleotides: 9. CDR3 loop: CASSFPQGAGRANVLTF. For the CDR3, the DNA is TGCGCCAGCAGCTTTCCCCAGGGGGCGGGTCGGGCCAACGTCCTGACTTTC.

This clone was counted ten times or more. The chain couples TRBV4-1 to TRBJ2-7, with 12 nucleotides matching TRBD2. Germline V gene sequence: CDR1 MGHRA, CDR2 YSYEKL. The CDR3 length is 15 residues. V lost 6 bases, J lost 5 bases, and 8 bases stayed unmatched. CDR3 in DNA: TGCGCCAGCAGAAACCTAGCGGGGGGGCCCCACGAGCAGTACTTC. Translation gives CASRNLAGGPHEQYF.

The genes are TRBV28 and TRBJ1-3; D might be TRBD1 (5 bases). The CDR3 has 16 amino acids. Germline CDR1 reads MDHEN; CDR2 reads SYDVKM. V was shortened by 9 bases and J by 4 bases, with 22 bases between the two germline ends. The CDR3 protein is CASSPGGGLAGNTIYF. The CDR3 DNA reads as TGTGCCAGTTCCCCGGGGGGGGGTCTGGCCGGAAACACCATATATTTT.

The J gene is TRBJ2-1, the V gene TRBV24-1; D remains unclear. This CDR3 is 15 amino acids long. Trimming took 3 bases from V and 3 from J, leaving 11 bases between them. CDR1 and CDR2 from the germline V gene are KGHDR and SFDVKD. The CDR3 sequence is CATSDTSAHYNEQFF. The CDR3 DNA sequence: TGTGCCACCAGTGATACCAGCGCCCACTACAATGAGCAGTTCTTC.

The rearrangement links TRBV28 to TRBJ1-2, with D unclear. Germline V lookup: CDR1 MDHEN, CDR2 SYDVKM. V lost 4 bases and J 7 bases, leaving 13 bases between the germline ends. CDR3 length: 13 residues. CDR3 protein: CASSSSSGFGYTF. CDR3 coding DNA: TGTGCCAGCAGTTCCTCGTCGGGGTTTGGCTACACCTTC.

V and J are TRBV28 and TRBJ1-1, with 7 bases fitting TRBD1. Trimming took 5 bases from V and 8 from J; bases not matched to a gene: 14. Looked up from germline, CDR1 is MDHEN and CDR2 is SYDVKM. The CDR3 covers 15 residues. The CDR3 here is CASSPGDSPRREAFF. The DNA for the CDR3 is TGTGCCAGCAGTCCGGGGGACAGCCCGAGAAGGGAAGCTTTCTTT.